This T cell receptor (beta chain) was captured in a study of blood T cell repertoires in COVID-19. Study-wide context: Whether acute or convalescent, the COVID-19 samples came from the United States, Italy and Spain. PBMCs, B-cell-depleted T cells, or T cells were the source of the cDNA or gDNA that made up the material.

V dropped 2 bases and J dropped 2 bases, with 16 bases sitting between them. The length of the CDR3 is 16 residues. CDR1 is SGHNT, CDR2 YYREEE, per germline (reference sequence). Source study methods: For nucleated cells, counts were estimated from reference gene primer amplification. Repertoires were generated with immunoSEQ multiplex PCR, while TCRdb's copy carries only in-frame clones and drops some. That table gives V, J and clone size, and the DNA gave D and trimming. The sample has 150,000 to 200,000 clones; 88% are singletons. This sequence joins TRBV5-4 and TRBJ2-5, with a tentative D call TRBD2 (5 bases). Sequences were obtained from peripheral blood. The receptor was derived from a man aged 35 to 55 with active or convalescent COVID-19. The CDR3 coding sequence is TGTGCCAGCAGCTTTGGAGGTGTTACACAGCAAGAGACCCAGTACTTC. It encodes CASSFGGVTQQETQYF. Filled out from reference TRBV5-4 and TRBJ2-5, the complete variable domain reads ETGVTQSPTHLIKTRGQQVTLRCSSQSGHNTVSWYQQALGQGPQFIFQYYREEENGRGNFPPRFSGLQFPNYSSELNVNALELDDSALYLCASSFGGVTQQETQYFGPGTRLLVL.